These 14 T cell receptor beta chains originate from one sample sequenced in a study of tissue T cells after allogeneic stem cell transplantation. Generated by immunoSEQ multiplex PCR, the TCRdb table keeps only in-frame clones and is missing some. Altogether about 8,300 clones are present, 30% to 40% being singletons, with the ten largest covering roughly 3.5%. Time point defined: mouse harvest day 14 after allogeneic transplant. Each mouse received 10^7 T-cell-depleted marrow cells plus 10^6 splenic CD5+ T cells by tail vein. The sample was skin. The receptors come from a female BALB/c mouse given C57BL/6 T cells with graft-versus-host disease after an allogeneic hematopoietic cell transplant.

This clone was recorded a few times. Mouse names are used for the genes. The DNA ends 1 residue before the CDR3 does, and the rest of the CDR3 is filled in from the germline J gene. This chain connects TRBV26 to TRBJ1-1; D might be TRBD1 (5 bases). V dropped 6 bases and J dropped 0 bases, with 8 bases sitting between them. The CDR3 loop spans 13 amino acids. Germline V CDR1 and CDR2: KGHPV, FQNQEV (reference sequence). The covered CDR3 bases are TGTGCCAGCAGCGTACAGGCAAACACAGAAGTCTTC. As protein: CASSVQANTEVF. The entire CDR3 reads CASSVQANTEVFF.

Concerning this clone: Here the gene names and germline are mouse. The read gets to within 1 residue of the CDR3 end, and the germline J gene fills in the rest. The rearrangement joins TRBV15 to TRBJ2-3, with D unresolved. The CDR3 has 12 amino acids. CDR1 and CDR2 (germline): SGHND, FRSKSL. Trimming took 5 bases from V and 2 from J, leaving 5 bases between them. The DNA read from the CDR3 is TGTGCCAGCAGTCACAATGCAGAAACGCTGTAT. Its translation is CASSHNAETLY. The whole CDR3 is CASSHNAETLYF.

As concerns this clone: The listed genes are named as in mouse. The read is 1 residue too short to cover the CDR3 end, so that end is filled in from the germline J gene. V gene TRBV23 combines with J gene TRBJ2-5; the table assigns TRBD2, which was not confirmed against the DNA. The CDR3 is made up of 17 amino acids. Germline CDR1 is KGHTA and CDR2 is FQNQQP. CDR3 protein: CSSSQSGTGGNQDTQYF. The CDR3 DNA, read in part, is TGCTCCAGCAGTCAAAGTGGGACTGGGGGTAACCAAGACACCCAGTAC.

This clone was counted between two and nine times. The listed genes are named as in mouse. The read ends 1 residue before the CDR3 terminus; that terminus is restored from the germline J gene. The chain recombines TRBV5 with TRBJ2-5; D gene unclear. In germline, CDR1 is LGHNA, CDR2 YNLKQL (reference sequence). V was trimmed by 1 base and J by 2 bases, leaving 10 bases between them. This CDR3 spans 15 amino acids. CDR3 DNA (partial): TGTGCCAGCAGCCAAGCCGGAACAGTCCAAGACACCCAGTAC. It specifies CASSQAGTVQDTQY. The whole CDR3 region reads CASSQAGTVQDTQYF.

As for this clone: Germline and genes: mouse. The CDR3 is cut off 1 residue early in the read; its end comes from the germline J gene. The chain links TRBV12-2 to TRBJ1-2, with D unresolved. CDR3 size: 15 residues. Looked up from germline, CDR1 is SGHLS and CDR2 is HYDKME. V lost 0 bases and J 3 bases, leaving 13 bases between the germline ends. CDR3 DNA, as far as it was read: TGTGCCAGCTCTCTCGAAGGCAGAAGGGACTCCGACTACACC. This translates into CASSLEGRRDSDYT. The full-length CDR3 reads as CASSLEGRRDSDYTF.

This clone came up a few times. Genes and germline are mouse. The missing CDR3 end, 1 residue past where the read stops, is filled in from the germline J gene. The rearrangement uses TRBV2 and TRBJ2-7; D gene unclear. V was trimmed by 0 bases and J by 4 bases, leaving 7 bases between them. Germline values: CDR1 LGHNA, CDR2 YSYQKL. The CDR3 extends over 13 amino acids. Incomplete CDR3 DNA: TGTGCCAGCAGCCAAGATCCACAATATGAACAGTAC. Amino acids: CASSQDPQYEQY. In full, the CDR3 reads CASSQDPQYEQYF.

Note on this clone: Gene names and germline refer to mouse. The observed sequence ends 1 residue before the CDR3 terminus, with the missing tail filled in from the germline J gene. The chain carries TRBV26 and TRBJ2-3; D call uncertain. Trimming left V 6 bases short and J 5 bases short, with 6 bases between. CDR1 is KGHPV, CDR2 FQNQEV, per germline (reference sequence). There are 11 residues in the CDR3. The part of the CDR3 DNA that was read is TGTGCCAGCAGAGAAGGAGAAACGCTGTAT. Protein: CASREGETLY. From start to end, the CDR3 is CASREGETLYF. Together with reference TRBV26 and TRBJ2-3, the CDR3 gives the full variable domain: NSKVIQTPRYLVKGQGQKAKMRCIPEKGHPVVFWYQQNKNNEFKFLINFQNQEVLQQIDMTEKRFSAECPSNSPCSLEIQSSEAGDSALYLCASREGETLYFGSGTRLTVL.

In the case of this clone: Here the gene names and germline are mouse. Read sequence stops 1 residue before the CDR3 end, and the germline J gene provides the missing end. This rearrangement joins TRBV3 to TRBJ1-1, with a tentative D call TRBD1 (5 bases). Germline CDR1 and CDR2: SNHLY and FYNGKV (reference sequence). V gave up 5 bases and J gave up 0 bases, with 10 bases separating them. The CDR3 is 14 amino acids. The CDR3 bases that were read are TGTGCCAGCAGCCCACAGGTTACAAACACAGAAGTCTTC. Its translation is CASSPQVTNTEVF. In full, the CDR3 reads CASSPQVTNTEVFF.

In this sample, this clone turned up a few times. Mouse germline and gene names are used. Read data end 1 residue before the CDR3 end; the end is taken from the germline J gene. This chain connects TRBV19 to TRBJ2-7; D is possibly TRBD1 or TRBD2 (5 bases each). This CDR3 spans 13 amino acids. Between the trimmed V and J ends, which lost 4 bases and 4 bases, there was a span of 12 bases. In germline, CDR1 is FNHDT, CDR2 SITEND (reference sequence). The CDR3 region is CASSPGRRYEQYF. The part of the CDR3 DNA that was read is TGTGCCAGCAGTCCGGGACGAAGGTATGAACAGTAC.

As to this clone: Gene labels here are mouse ones. The read ends 1 residue shy of where the CDR3 ends; the end is completed using the germline J gene. The rearrangement links TRBV31 to TRBJ2-4; 10 bases are a match to TRBD2. The germline CDR1 and CDR2 sequences are GKSSPN and SITVG. The V segment lost 2 bases and the J segment 0 bases; nucleotides outside the gene matches: 2. The CDR3 covers 15 residues. This CDR3 is CAWSSGGASQNTLYF. The covered CDR3 bases are TGTGCCTGGAGTTCTGGGGGGGCTAGTCAAAACACCTTGTAC.

On this clone: Gene names refer to mouse genes. Incomplete CDR3 DNA: TGTGCCAGCAGCTTAGCGGGACAGGGGATCGAAAGATTATTT. Translated, it gives CASSLAGQGIERLF. The whole CDR3 reads CASSLAGQGIERLFF. The V gene is TRBV3, the J gene TRBJ1-4; the match to TRBD1 covers 10 bases. The CDR3 goes on 1 residue after the read ends, and that part is filled in from the germline J gene. V was pared by 0 bases and J by 7 bases, with 2 bases of the junction left unmatched. The germline gives CDR1 SNHLY, CDR2 FYNGKV (reference sequence). The CDR3 is 15 amino acids.

Regarding this clone: Gene names are mouse gene names. Read coverage stops 1 residue before the CDR3 terminus; the germline J gene supplies the remainder. V gene TRBV20 combines with J gene TRBJ1-3, with TRBD1 matching 12 bases. The CDR3 is 14 residues long. V lost 3 bases, J lost 9 bases, and 6 bases stayed unmatched. Germline V lookup: CDR1 GFQATS, CDR2 STVNSAI. The CDR3 bases that were read are TGTGGTGCTAGTCCCGGGACAGGGGGCTCTACGCTCTAT. This translates into CGASPGTGGSTLY. The entire CDR3 reads CGASPGTGGSTLYF.

A note on this clone: The listed genes are named as in mouse. Coverage ceases 1 residue before the CDR3 finishes, and the germline J gene fills in the end. The rearrangement joins TRBV3 to TRBJ2-7; 10 bases map to TRBD2. The CDR3 extends over 15 amino acids. J gave up 1 base and V 5 bases, and 5 bases lay outside the gene matches. Germline V gene sequence: CDR1 SNHLY, CDR2 FYNGKV (reference sequence). CDR3 DNA (partial): TGTGCCAGCAGCCCAGACTGGGGGGCGTCCTATGAACAGTAC. Translated: CASSPDWGASYEQY. The entire CDR3 sequence reads CASSPDWGASYEQYF.

This clone was counted between two and nine times. The genes are named according to mouse. The read finishes 1 residue shy of the CDR3 end, and the germline J gene is used to complete it. This sequence joins TRBV3 and TRBJ2-3, with TRBD2 matching over 11 bases. After removal of 3 bases from V and 1 base from J, the junction contained 3 bases not matched to a gene. CDR1 and CDR2 from the germline V gene are SNHLY and FYNGKV (reference sequence). CDR3 length: 16 residues. The sequenced CDR3 bases are TGTGCCAGCAGCTTGAGACTGGGGGGGGGTGCAGAAACGCTGTAT. Translating it yields CASSLRLGGGAETLY. The whole CDR3 protein reads CASSLRLGGGAETLYF. Full variable domain (missing parts from reference TRBV3 and TRBJ2-3): GPKVLQIPSHQIIDMGQMVTLNCDPVSNHLYFYWYKQILGQQMEFLVNFYNGKVMEKSKLFKDQFSVERPDGSYFTLKIQPTALEDSAVYFCASSLRLGGGAETLYFGSGTRLTVL.